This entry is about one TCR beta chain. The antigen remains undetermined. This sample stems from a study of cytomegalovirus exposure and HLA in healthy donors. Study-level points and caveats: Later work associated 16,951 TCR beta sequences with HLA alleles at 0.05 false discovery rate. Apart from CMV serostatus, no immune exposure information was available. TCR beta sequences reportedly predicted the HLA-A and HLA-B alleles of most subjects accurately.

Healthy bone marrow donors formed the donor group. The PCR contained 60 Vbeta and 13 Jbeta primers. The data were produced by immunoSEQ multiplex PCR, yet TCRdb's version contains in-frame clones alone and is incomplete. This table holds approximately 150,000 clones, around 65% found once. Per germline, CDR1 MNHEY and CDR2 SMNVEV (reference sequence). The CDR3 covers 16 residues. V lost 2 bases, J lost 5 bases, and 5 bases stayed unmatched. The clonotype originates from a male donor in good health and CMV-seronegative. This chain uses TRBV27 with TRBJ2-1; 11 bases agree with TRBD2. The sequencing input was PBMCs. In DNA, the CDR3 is TGTGCCAGCAGTTTAGCCCCTAGCGGGGGGAACAATGAGCAGTTCTTC. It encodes CASSLAPSGGNNEQFF.